This note documents a single T cell receptor beta chain sequence. The antigen remains unidentified. The data belong to a study of cytomegalovirus exposure and HLA in healthy donors. The study's findings and limits: Indistinguishability led to the exclusion of some V segments, TRBV6-2 and TRBV6-3 included. Under in vitro conditions, three CMV-associated chains were confirmed as specific for CMV antigens.

This CDR3 has 11 amino acids. CDR1 is GTSNPN, CDR2 SVGIG, per germline (reference sequence). Trimming took 3 bases from V and 4 from J; bases not matched to a gene: 0. PCR used 60 Vbeta primers and 13 Jbeta primers. Generated by immunoSEQ multiplex PCR, the TCRdb table keeps only in-frame clones and is missing some. The sample lists about 120,000 clones, more than 65% occurring once. The sequence was collected from a woman between 18 and 29 years old in good health and CMV-seronegative. The specimen was PBMCs. The chain couples TRBV30 to TRBJ2-7; TRBD2 matches 7 bases. This CDR3 reads CAWRGGYEQYF. The DNA of the CDR3 is TGTGCCTGGAGGGGGGGGTACGAGCAGTACTTC.